Listed here are 28 T cell receptor beta chains from one sample, sequenced in a study of blood T cell repertoires in COVID-19. The method was immunoSEQ multiplex PCR; TCRdb's version includes in-frame clones alone and lacks a portion of them. The repertoire holds 200,000 or so clones, with 80% to 90% as singletons. The sample taken for sequencing was peripheral blood. The receptors here all came from a human donor with active or convalescent COVID-19. The donor label of this sample is uncertain.

V and J are TRBV30 and TRBJ2-3, with 7 nucleotides matching TRBD1. The V and J ends lost 4 bases and 0 bases, in that order; junction bases with no gene match: 4. The germline V gene has CDR1 GTSNPN and CDR2 SVGIG (reference sequence). CDR3 length equals 14 residues. In DNA form, the CDR3 reads TGTGCCTGGATTGCAGGGGGAAGCACAGATACGCAGTATTTT. Its translation is CAWIAGGSTDTQYF. The variable domain in full, with the rest retrieved from reference TRBV30 and TRBJ2-3, is SQTIHQWPATLVQPVGSPLSLECTVEGTSNPNLYWYRQAAGRGLQLLFYSVGIGQISSEVPQNLSASRPQDRQFILSSKKLLLSDSGFYLCAWIAGGSTDTQYFGPGTRLTVL.

The chain employs TRBV27 and TRBJ2-7; TRBD2 matches 13 bases. The CDR3 is 15 residues long. Germline assignment: CDR1 MNHEY and CDR2 SMNVEV (reference sequence). V gave up 3 bases and J gave up 6 bases; unmatched junction bases: 5. Here the CDR3 reads CASSFWTSGSGEQYF. In nucleotides, the CDR3 is TGTGCCAGCAGTTTTTGGACTAGCGGGAGTGGCGAGCAGTACTTC.

This chain connects TRBV10-1 to TRBJ2-5; TRBD1 is a possible D gene (5 bases). Per germline, CDR1 WNHNN and CDR2 SYGVQD (reference sequence). This CDR3 has 15 amino acids. The V end lost 3 bases, the J end lost 4 bases, and 15 bases lay between the germline ends. The DNA for the CDR3 is TGCGCCAGCAGTGAAAACAAGGGGTTGCGAGAGACCCAGTACTTC. This encodes CASSENKGLRETQYF.

The chain links TRBV28 to TRBJ1-2; D may be TRBD1 (5 bases). The CDR3 length is 14 residues. V was pared by 8 bases and J by 3 bases, with 16 bases between. Germline values: CDR1 MDHEN, CDR2 SYDVKM. The CDR3 region has the DNA TGTGCCAGCCTCATCGACAGAACGCACTATGGCTACACCTTC. Translating gives CASLIDRTHYGYTF.

The chain employs TRBV3-1 (or the pseudogene TRBV3-2) and TRBJ2-5; 7 nucleotides align to TRBD1. CDR1 and CDR2 from the germline V gene are LGHDT and YNNKEL (reference sequence). CDR3 length: 13 residues. Trimming at V came to 7 bases and at J to 5 bases, leaving 7 bases not matched to a gene. The CDR3 here is CASTIRGRETQYF. The CDR3 region has the DNA TGTGCCAGCACAATTAGGGGGCGGGAGACCCAGTACTTC.

This chain uses TRBV5-1 with TRBJ2-7, with TRBD2 matching over 14 bases. This CDR3 has 15 residues. With V trimmed by 4 bases and J by 4 bases, 4 bases remained unmatched. Germline V CDR1 and CDR2: SGHRS, YFSETQ. The CDR3 is CASSHRLAGGYEQYF. The CDR3 DNA reads TGCGCCAGCAGCCATCGACTAGCGGGAGGGTACGAGCAGTACTTC.

This sequence joins TRBV12-3 or TRBV12-4 and TRBJ2-5; D is ambiguous. V lost 6 bases and J 4 bases, leaving 6 bases between the germline ends. The CDR3 is 11 amino acids. Here the CDR3 DNA reads TGTGCCAGCAGCCCCCGAGAGACCCAGTACTTC. Translated, it gives CASSPRETQYF.

The J gene is TRBJ2-7, the V gene TRBV6-6, with 10 bases that match TRBD1. This CDR3 has 16 residues. CDR1 is MNHNY, CDR2 SVGAGI, per germline (reference sequence). Trimming removed 0 bases from V and 4 bases from J; junction bases left unmatched: 6. CDR3 sequence: CASSYSPGQGSYEQYF. CDR3 bases: TGTGCCAGCAGTTACTCCCCGGGACAGGGGTCGTACGAGCAGTACTTC.

This chain joins TRBV2 and TRBJ1-5, with TRBD1 matching 7 bases. The CDR3 is 14 residues long. The germline gives CDR1 SNHLY, CDR2 FYNNEI. J gave up 2 bases and V 5 bases, and 3 bases lay outside the gene matches. The CDR3 sequence: CASSTQGGNQPQHF. The CDR3 DNA is TGTGCCAGCAGTACCCAGGGGGGCAATCAGCCCCAGCATTTT.

The chain combines TRBV7-8 with TRBJ2-5; TRBD1 might be the D (5 bases). Looked up from germline, CDR1 is SGHVS and CDR2 is FQNEAQ. The CDR3 is 13 amino acids. The ends were cut back, 1 base at V and 5 bases at J, with 8 bases in the middle. The CDR3 spells CASSLEQGETQYF. For the CDR3, the DNA is TGTGCCAGCAGCTTAGAGCAGGGTGAGACCCAGTACTTC.

The chain uses TRBV20-1 and TRBJ1-2; D possibly corresponds to TRBD1 (6 bases). Trimming removed 3 bases from V and 7 bases from J, with 21 bases in between. The CDR3 loop spans 15 amino acids. Germline V gene sequence: CDR1 DFQATT, CDR2 SNEGSKA (reference sequence). Written as DNA, the CDR3 is TGCAGTGCTAGTTTATCCGGGGGGCGCGAATTTGGCTACACCTTC. Its protein product is CSASLSGGREFGYTF.

The V call is TRBV6-2 or TRBV6-3, the J call TRBJ2-2, with a possible D match to TRBD2 (6 bases). V was clipped by 5 bases and J by 4 bases, with 20 bases between them. The CDR3 sequence is 17 residues long. Germline-derived CDR1 and CDR2 are MNHEY and SVGEGT. The CDR3 region has the DNA TGTGCCAGCAGTCCGACGACCGGAGGGTGGGCCACCGGGGAGCTGTTTTTT. Protein product: CASSPTTGGWATGELFF.

This chain links TRBV3-1 (or the pseudogene TRBV3-2) with TRBJ1-1; 7 positions match TRBD1. Trimming removed 4 bases from V and 1 base from J; junction bases left unmatched: 21. CDR3 size: 20 residues. Germline assignment: CDR1 LGHDT and CDR2 YNNKEL (reference sequence). In DNA, the CDR3 is TGTGCCAGCAGCCCACCGGGACAGATTGATTGGAATAGTCCGAACACTGAAGCTTTCTTT. Its protein is CASSPPGQIDWNSPNTEAFF.

The chain carries TRBV28 and TRBJ2-7; possible D gene TRBD2, 6 bases. Germline V lookup: CDR1 MDHEN, CDR2 SYDVKM. V was shortened by 1 base and J by 0 bases, with 10 bases between the two germline ends. The CDR3 length is 15 residues. This CDR3 is CASSLLAGFSYEQYF. The CDR3 bases are TGTGCCAGCAGTTTATTGGCGGGATTCTCCTACGAGCAGTACTTC.

The chain employs TRBV11-1 and TRBJ2-1; 9 bases match TRBD2. V lost 5 bases and J lost 7; bases outside the gene matches: 12. In germline, CDR1 is SGHAT, CDR2 FQDESV (reference sequence). This CDR3 has 16 residues. The CDR3 DNA is TGTGCCAGCAGCCCGGGCGGTAGCGGGAGAGTAAATGAGCAGTTCTTC. It yields the protein CASSPGGSGRVNEQFF.

CDR3 sequence (DNA): TGTGCCAGCAGCTTAATGGGACAGGCATATGGTGATGAAAAACTGTTTTTT. Translating it yields CASSLMGQAYGDEKLFF. The genes are TRBV7-2 and TRBJ1-4, with 8 nucleotides matching TRBD1. The CDR3 runs to 17 residues. The junction had 11 bases not matched to a gene; V was cut back by 2 bases and J by 6 bases. The germline V gene has CDR1 SGHTA and CDR2 FQGNSA.

The rearrangement links TRBV5-4 to TRBJ1-2; TRBD1 matches 12 bases. Germline CDR1 and CDR2: SGHNT and YYREEE (reference sequence). After removal of 3 bases from V and 4 bases from J, the junction contained 4 bases not matched to a gene. This CDR3 has 15 amino acids. The CDR3 DNA is TGTGCCAGCAGCTCGGGACAGGGGGCCGGCTATGGCTACACCTTC. Translating gives CASSSGQGAGYGYTF.

J is TRBJ1-6 and V is TRBV7-9; D might be TRBD1 (6 bases). The CDR3 is 16 residues long. Deletions cut 5 bases from V and 6 bases from J, with 17 bases between. Germline CDR1 is SEHNR and CDR2 is FQNEAQ (reference sequence). The CDR3 protein is CASSPLRAGANSPLHF. CDR3 DNA sequence: TGTGCCAGCAGCCCATTACGGGCAGGGGCTAATTCACCCCTCCACTTT.

The chain recombines TRBV24-1 with TRBJ2-7; TRBD2 agrees at 9 bases. This CDR3 has 15 residues. Germline trimming cut 3 bases from V and 4 bases from J; bases unmatched to any gene: 6. CDR1 is KGHDR and CDR2 is SFDVKD in the germline V gene. The CDR3 region is CATSDRGTSRYEQYF. The CDR3 nucleotides read TGTGCCACCAGTGATAGGGGGACTAGCAGGTACGAGCAGTACTTC.

V usage is TRBV2 and J usage is TRBJ2-1; 9 bases fit TRBD2. After removal of 8 bases from V and 6 bases from J, the junction contained 5 bases not matched to a gene. This CDR3 spans 13 amino acids. CDR1 and CDR2 (germline): SNHLY, FYNNEI. The CDR3 coding sequence is TGTGCCAGCGGGGGGCGGGAGGGCAATGAGCAGTTCTTC. It codes for CASGGREGNEQFF.

This chain links TRBV20-1 with TRBJ2-5; D remains unclear. The V gene lost 6 bases and the J gene lost 6 bases, with 8 bases spanning the gap. Germline CDR1 and CDR2: DFQATT and SNEGSKA (reference sequence). This CDR3 has 10 amino acids. The CDR3 region is CSATAKTQYF. CDR3 in DNA: TGCAGTGCCACCGCGAAGACCCAGTACTTC.

The chain recombines TRBV6-5 with TRBJ1-1, with 8 positions matching TRBD1. Germline V gene lookup returns CDR1 MNHEY and CDR2 SVGAGI. The V gene end was trimmed by 6 bases and the J gene end by 3 bases; junction bases not matched to a gene: 9. This CDR3 contains 15 residues. The CDR3 loop is CASSPKDRVDTEAFF. The DNA of the CDR3 is TGTGCCAGCAGCCCGAAGGACAGGGTGGACACTGAAGCTTTCTTT.

The CDR3 nucleotides are TGTGCCAGCAGCGCGGGACTAGCGGGGGCGACAGATACGCAGTATTTT. This gives the protein CASSAGLAGATDTQYF. This chain links TRBV5-4 with TRBJ2-3, with 14 bases fitting TRBD2. Germline V gives CDR1 SGHNT, CDR2 YYREEE (reference sequence). V gave up 4 bases and J gave up 3 bases; unmatched junction bases: 4. CDR3 length equals 16 residues.

Comment on this clone: The sample has other DNA sequences that encode this CDR3 too. The chain has TRBV9 and TRBJ2-1; 8 bases are shared with TRBD2. The junction had 0 bases not matched to a gene; V was cut back by 1 base and J by 0 bases. The germline gives CDR1 SGDLS, CDR2 YYNGEE. CDR3 length: 15 amino acids. In DNA, the CDR3 is TGTGCCAGCAGCGTAACTAGCGGCTCCTACAATGAGCAGTTCTTC. Translating it yields CASSVTSGSYNEQFF.

The chain recombines TRBV2 with TRBJ2-5, with TRBD2 identical over 14 bases. Germline V gene lookup returns CDR1 SNHLY and CDR2 FYNNEI. The CDR3 covers 20 residues. V gave up 5 bases and J gave up 5 bases; unmatched junction bases: 19. For the CDR3, the DNA is TGTGCCAGCAGTCCGCGATGGGGGGGGACTAGCGGGAGTTTTTCGGAGACCCAGTACTTC. Its protein product is CASSPRWGGTSGSFSETQYF.

The rearrangement uses TRBV27 and TRBJ2-1; TRBD1 agrees at 7 bases. The CDR3 is 15 residues long. V gave up 2 bases and J gave up 5 bases; unmatched junction bases: 6. Germline V gives CDR1 MNHEY, CDR2 SMNVEV (reference sequence). The CDR3 is CASSLARDSNNEQFF. In nucleotides, the CDR3 is TGTGCCAGCAGTTTAGCACGGGACAGCAACAATGAGCAGTTCTTC.

The chain carries TRBV3-1 (or the pseudogene TRBV3-2) and TRBJ2-1; TRBD2 agrees at 7 bases. This CDR3 has 17 amino acids. Germline CDR1 is LGHDT and CDR2 is YNNKEL (reference sequence). V dropped 0 bases and J dropped 5; count of bases not matched to a gene: 10. The CDR3 region is CASSQDLRRGSNNEQFF. The CDR3 nucleotides read TGTGCCAGCAGCCAAGATCTTCGGCGGGGGTCTAACAATGAGCAGTTCTTC.

This rearrangement joins TRBV3-1 (or the pseudogene TRBV3-2) to TRBJ2-7; TRBD1 is a possible D gene (6 bases). Germline V gene data show CDR1 as LGHDT and CDR2 as YNNKEL (reference sequence). The CDR3 extends over 13 amino acids. Between the trimmed V and J ends, which lost 4 bases and 3 bases, there was a span of 10 bases. This CDR3 reads CASSLGRGYEQYF. The CDR3 DNA reads TGTGCCAGCAGCCTAGGCAGGGGCTACGAGCAGTACTTC.